Included here is one T cell receptor (beta chain) sequence, with context. Its antigen is currently unknown. The data belong to a study of PD-1 blockade in classical Hodgkin lymphoma. The overall study: Nivolumab dosing for patients was 3 mg/kg, administered intravenously every 2 weeks. General study points: TCR diversity at baseline was reported to be reduced in newly diagnosed patients relative to healthy donors. CD4+ TCR diversity, unlike CD8+, climbed significantly by C4D1. Baseline diversity in complete responders resembled that of newly diagnosed patients.

The repertoire was sequenced with immunoSEQ multiplex PCR; TCRdb's copy has only in-frame clones and lacks some. The data hold about 26,000 clones, with 67% observed a single time. Every patient relapsed after autologous stem cell transplantation, and brentuximab vedotin exposure varied. J lost 3 bases, V lost 8 bases, and 2 bases had no gene match. Germline V gives CDR1 MNHNY, CDR2 SVGAGI (reference sequence). The CDR3 is 13 amino acids. The TCR sequence derives from a human donor with classical Hodgkin lymphoma. The sequences come from peripheral blood mononuclear cells (PBMCs), collected before the second cycle of nivolumab. V usage is TRBV6-6 and J usage is TRBJ2-2, with 8 bases identical to TRBD2. CDR3 bases: TGTGCCAGCGGGACTAGGCACACCGGGGAGCTGTTTTTT. Residues: CASGTRHTGELFF.